Following are 25 T cell receptor beta chains from one sample sequenced in a study of early T cells in non-severe SARS-CoV-2 infection. TCRdb processed the 5' RACE reads anew with MiXCR; each CDR3 protein has one entry. The top ten clones hold over 3% of a sample with tens of thousands of distinct CDR3 sequences, roughly an eighth of them seen once. The sequencing input was whole blood. The receptor source for this set is an adult who was a healthcare worker with PCR-confirmed SARS-CoV-2 infection or an uninfected control (not recorded which).

The chain has TRBV5-6 and TRBJ2-7; D is perhaps TRBD1 (5 bases). Trimming cost V 0 bases and J 9 bases, with 10 bases left between them. The V gene's germline CDR1 is SGHDT and CDR2 YYEEEE. The CDR3 is made up of 12 amino acids. The CDR3 bases are TGTGCCAGCAGCTTGGGAAGGGGCGGGCAGTACTTC. Its protein product is CASSLGRGGQYF.

Many counts were recorded for this clonotype. J is TRBJ2-7 and V is TRBV27; a weak D match, TRBD2 (5 bases). V lost 4 bases, J lost 1 base, and 8 bases lay in between. CDR1 and CDR2 from the germline V gene are MNHEY and SMNVEV (reference sequence). The CDR3 is made up of 13 amino acids. CDR3 sequence reads: CASSSLGSYEQYF. CDR3 nucleotide sequence: TGTGCCAGCAGTTCACTAGGGTCCTACGAGCAGTACTTC.

As for this clonotype: A junction boundary mismatches the germline segment, possibly from a read error. The chain recombines TRBV29-1 with TRBJ2-1; possible D gene TRBD2, 7 bases. The CDR3 is 13 amino acids. In germline, CDR1 is SQVTM, CDR2 ANQGSEA. CDR3: CSVFAGAYIEQFF. CDR3 DNA: TGCAGCGTTTTTGCGGGGGCCTACATTGAGCAGTTCTTC.

V and J are TRBV20-1 and TRBJ2-1; TRBD2 agrees at 9 bases. The CDR3 is 14 amino acids. V gave up 2 bases and J gave up 3 bases; unmatched junction bases: 2. Germline assignment: CDR1 DFQATT and CDR2 SNEGSKA (reference sequence). The CDR3 nucleotides are TGCAGTGCTAGACTAGCGGGATACTACAATGAGCAGTTCTTC. Translating it yields CSARLAGYYNEQFF.

A few counts support this clonotype. CDR3 in DNA: TGTGCCAGCCGATCTGACTACAATGAGCAGTTCTTC. It yields the protein CASRSDYNEQFF. The chain recombines TRBV19 with TRBJ2-1; D is uncertain. Germline values: CDR1 LNHDA, CDR2 SQIVND (reference sequence). The ends were cut back, 9 bases at V and 3 bases at J, with 9 bases in the middle. The CDR3 runs to 12 residues. Based on the CDR3 plus reference TRBV19 and TRBJ2-1, the full variable domain is DGGITQSPKYLFRKEGQNVTLSCEQNLNHDAMYWYRQDPGQGLRLIYYSQIVNDFQKGDIAEGYSVSREKKESFPLTVTSAQKNPTAFYLCASRSDYNEQFFGPGTRLTVL.

This clonotype was picked up a small number of times. The gene calls are TRBV10-3 and TRBJ2-1; maybe TRBD2 (6 bases). The CDR3 length is 11 residues. Germline lookup yields CDR1 ENHRY and CDR2 SYGVKD. The V end lost 6 bases, the J end lost 9 bases, and 9 bases lay between the germline ends. The CDR3: CAISQGGEQFF. The DNA for the CDR3 is TGTGCCATCAGCCAGGGAGGTGAGCAGTTCTTC.

The genes are TRBV20-1 and TRBJ2-7; 8 nucleotides align to TRBD2. Per the germline V gene, CDR1 is DFQATT and CDR2 is SNEGSKA (reference sequence). Germline trimming cut 6 bases from V and 1 base from J; bases unmatched to any gene: 8. The CDR3 is made up of 14 amino acids. DNA of the CDR3: TGCAGTGCCACCGGACTAGCTCCATCCTACGAGCAGTACTTC. Translating it yields CSATGLAPSYEQYF.

This clonotype has ten or more counts. The chain has TRBV11-2 and TRBJ1-6; D not resolved. CDR3 size: 15 residues. CDR1 and CDR2 (germline): SGHAT, FQNNGV. Trimming pared 4 bases from V and 0 bases from J, leaving 7 bases between. This CDR3 is CASSWEASYNSPLHF. The CDR3 DNA follows: TGTGCCAGCAGCTGGGAGGCCTCCTATAATTCACCCCTCCACTTT.

J is TRBJ2-3 and V is TRBV6-5; D may be TRBD2 (6 bases). The germline V gene encodes CDR1 MNHEY and CDR2 SVGAGI. This CDR3 contains 14 residues. V lost 6 bases and J lost 4, with 14 bases in between. CDR3 residues: CASSFGSGADTQYF. CDR3 DNA: TGTGCCAGCAGCTTCGGGAGTGGCGCAGATACGCAGTATTTT.

This clonotype was seen ten or more times. The V and J genes are TRBV4-2 and TRBJ2-7; D gene ambiguous. The ends were cut back, 0 bases at V and 7 bases at J, with 13 bases in the middle. Germline CDR1 reads LGHNA; CDR2 reads YNFKEQ. The CDR3 totals 14 residues. The CDR3 bases are TGTGCCAGCAGCCAAGATCGGCGGATGGGGGAGCAGTACTTC. It yields the protein CASSQDRRMGEQYF.

The table lists this clonotype with many counts. This chain connects TRBV3-1 to TRBJ1-2, with 11 bases that match TRBD1. The V gene end was trimmed by 1 base and the J gene end by 5 bases; junction bases not matched to a gene: 0. This CDR3 has 14 residues. Germline V gives CDR1 LGHDT, CDR2 YNNKEL (reference sequence). DNA of the CDR3: TGTGCCAGCAGCCAAGGGGACAGGGGGTATGGCTACACCTTC. Translation gives CASSQGDRGYGYTF.

This clonotype was counted ten times or more. In DNA, the CDR3 is TGTGCCAGCTCACCACGGACAGACGAGCAGTACTTC. It yields the protein CASSPRTDEQYF. The rearrangement links TRBV18 to TRBJ2-7, with D perhaps matching TRBD1 (6 bases). The V and J ends lost 1 base and 5 bases respectively, with 6 bases between them. The CDR3 spans 12 residues. Germline V CDR1 and CDR2: KGHSH, LQKENI.

CDR3 residues: CASSLDRVPYEQYF. The CDR3 DNA reads as TGTGCCAGCAGTTTGGACAGGGTCCCCTACGAGCAGTACTTC. This chain uses TRBV12-3 or TRBV12-4 with TRBJ2-7, with TRBD1 identical over 8 bases. This CDR3 is built from 14 residues. V was pared by 3 bases and J by 2 bases, with 3 bases of the junction left unmatched.

This clonotype was picked up many times. V usage is TRBV24-1 and J usage is TRBJ2-2; maybe TRBD1 (5 bases). Germline V lookup: CDR1 KGHDR, CDR2 SFDVKD. Trimming pared 6 bases from V and 3 bases from J, leaving 10 bases between. The CDR3 covers 14 residues. The CDR3 coding sequence is TGTGCCACCAGTCCCCCAGGGCACACCGGGGAGCTGTTTTTT. The encoded protein is CATSPPGHTGELFF.

The V and J genes are TRBV7-9 and TRBJ2-4; D gene ambiguous. The CDR3 extends over 14 amino acids. Trimming cost V 5 bases and J 7 bases, with 15 bases left between them. In germline, CDR1 is SEHNR, CDR2 FQNEAQ (reference sequence). The CDR3 sequence is CASSPTIGVNIQYF. The CDR3 region has the DNA TGTGCCAGCAGCCCCACAATCGGCGTTAACATTCAGTACTTC. Drawing the rest from reference TRBV7-9 and TRBJ2-4, the complete variable domain is DTGVSQNPRHKITKRGQNVTFRCDPISEHNRLYWYRQTLGQGPEFLTYFQNEAQLEKSRLLSDRFSAERPKGSFSTLEIQRTEQGDSAMYLCASSPTIGVNIQYFGAGTRLSVL.

There are a few counts of this clonotype. The chain uses TRBV7-9 and TRBJ2-5, with D perhaps being TRBD1 or TRBD2 (5 bases each). Trimming removed 4 bases at V and 2 bases at J, with 20 bases between. Germline CDR1 reads SEHNR; CDR2 reads FQNEAQ (reference sequence). The CDR3 is 17 residues long. The CDR3 here is CASSSPLVWDQQETQYF. CDR3 DNA: TGTGCCAGCAGCTCTCCGCTTGTCTGGGACCAACAAGAGACCCAGTACTTC.

As concerns this clonotype: A much bigger clone sits one base away, suggesting this may be a read error. The chain couples TRBV4-1 to TRBJ2-1, with 8 bases aligning to TRBD1. Germline CDR1 is MGHRA and CDR2 is YSYEKL. The CDR3 length is 16 residues. Trimming took 4 bases from V and 8 from J; bases not matched to a gene: 13. CDR3 sequence reads: CASSRSRQGINYEQFF. The CDR3 DNA follows: TGCGCCAGCAGCCGCAGTCGACAGGGGATAAACTATGAGCAGTTCTTC.

This clonotype was detected a few times. CDR3: CASSEIPGTKTEQFF. In DNA, the CDR3 is TGTGCCAGCAGCGAAATTCCCGGGACGAAAACTGAGCAGTTCTTC. V gene TRBV11-3 combines with J gene TRBJ2-1; possibly TRBD1 or TRBD2 for D (5 bases each). V dropped 5 bases and J dropped 9 bases, with 20 bases sitting between them. Per germline, CDR1 SGHNT and CDR2 YENEEA. The CDR3 is 15 residues long.

This clonotype was counted ten times or more. The rearrangement uses TRBV11-2 and TRBJ2-5; D gene uncertain. Trimming left V 5 bases short and J 1 base short, with 11 bases between. From germline, CDR1 is SGHAT and CDR2 FQNNGV. This CDR3 has 14 amino acids. The CDR3 spells CASSIGRLQETQYF. The CDR3 coding sequence is TGTGCCAGCAGCATCGGACGACTCCAAGAGACCCAGTACTTC. The full variable domain, with the rest looked up from reference TRBV11-2 and TRBJ2-5, is EAGVAQSPRYKIIEKRQSVAFWCNPISGHATLYWYQQILGQGPKLLIQFQNNGVVDDSQLPKDRFSAERLKGVDSTLKIQPAKLEDSAVYLCASSIGRLQETQYFGPGTRLLVL.

This clonotype was counted at least ten times. The CDR3 region is CAIAAEPDNEQFF. Here the CDR3 DNA reads TGTGCCATCGCGGCTGAACCTGACAATGAGCAGTTCTTC. The chain joins TRBV10-3 to TRBJ2-1; D uncertain. The CDR3 loop spans 13 amino acids. In germline, CDR1 is ENHRY, CDR2 SYGVKD. The germline V and J ends were trimmed by 8 bases and 5 bases, with 13 bases remaining between them.

This clonotype was counted between two and nine times. The gene calls are TRBV9 and TRBJ2-1, with 8 positions matching TRBD2. Per germline, CDR1 SGDLS and CDR2 YYNGEE. This CDR3 is built from 16 residues. V shed 4 bases, J shed 0 bases, and the junction held 6 bases outside the gene matches. As DNA, the CDR3 is TGTGCCAGCAGCCCCCGCGGGGGGAGCTCCTACAATGAGCAGTTCTTC. Protein sequence: CASSPRGGSSYNEQFF.

The table lists this clonotype with many counts. The rearrangement joins TRBV28 to TRBJ2-5; 11 nucleotides line up with TRBD2. Looked up from germline, CDR1 is MDHEN and CDR2 is SYDVKM. After removal of 3 bases from V and 1 base from J, the junction contained 4 bases not matched to a gene. The CDR3 loop spans 16 amino acids. CDR3 protein: CASSLFSGGGQETQYF. The CDR3 nucleotides read TGTGCCAGCAGTTTGTTTAGCGGGGGGGGCCAAGAGACCCAGTACTTC. Using reference TRBV28 and TRBJ2-5 for the parts outside the CDR3, the full variable domain is DVKVTQSSRYLVKRTGEKVFLECVQDMDHENMFWYRQDPGLGLRLIYFSYDVKMKEKGDIPEGYSVSREKKERFSLILESASTNQTSMYLCASSLFSGGGQETQYFGPGTRLLVL.

This clonotype has only a few counts. The V call is TRBV7-2, the J call TRBJ2-3, with 12 bases matching TRBD2. The length of the CDR3 is 16 residues. Germline CDR1 SGHTA, CDR2 FQGNSA. V was clipped by 5 bases and J by 2 bases; unmatched bases: 5. CDR3 amino acids: CASSSGLAGNTDTQYF. For the CDR3, the DNA is TGTGCCAGCAGCAGCGGACTAGCGGGAAACACAGATACGCAGTATTTT.

In this sample, this clonotype turned up many times. The V and J genes are TRBV11-2 and TRBJ1-5; D uncertain. The germline V gene has CDR1 SGHAT and CDR2 FQNNGV. There are 13 residues in the CDR3. The V end lost 2 bases, the J end lost 7 bases, and 9 bases lay between the germline ends. CDR3 nucleotide sequence: TGTGCCAGCAGCTTATACGGGTCACAGCCCCAGCATTTT. This codes for CASSLYGSQPQHF.

The rearrangement joins TRBV4-2 to TRBJ1-4; D is uncertain. The CDR3 is made up of 15 amino acids. V lost 3 bases and J 3 bases, leaving 11 bases between the germline ends. Germline lookup yields CDR1 LGHNA and CDR2 YNFKEQ. The CDR3 here is CASSQARAANEKLFF. The CDR3 nucleotides are TGTGCCAGCAGCCAGGCACGGGCGGCTAATGAAAAACTGTTTTTT.